Listed below are T cell receptor beta chains from one sample, sequenced in a study of cytomegalovirus exposure and HLA in healthy donors. TCRdb's copy holds only in-frame clones and misses some; the assay was immunoSEQ multiplex PCR. The table records roughly 200,000 clones, approximately 86% of them present only once. The specimen was PBMCs. These receptors were obtained from a woman in her thirties in good health and CMV-seronegative. The CDR3 runs from the conserved cysteine through the conserved F or W. Fields, in order: clone size, J gene, D gene, V gene, CDR3 DNA, CDR3 protein. The D gene is left open where the match is weak. Rows may omit the clone size; those that give it use once, few, many or a size class.

abundance: -
j_gene: TRBJ1-6
d_gene: -
v_gene: TRBV12-2
CDR3nt: TGTGCAAGTCGCTTCTCTGGATGGCAGGGTGGCTCACCCCTCCACTTT
CDR3aa: CASRFSGWQGGSPLHF

abundance: -
j_gene: TRBJ2-5
d_gene: -
v_gene: TRBV4-2
CDR3nt: TGTGCCAGCAGCCACTCGGGATCTACGTACCAAGAGACCCAGTACTTC
CDR3aa: CASSHSGSTYQETQYF

abundance: -
j_gene: TRBJ2-5
d_gene: TRBD1
v_gene: TRBV18
CDR3nt: TGTGCCAGCTCACCGCAGGGGGCCCGAGAGACCCAGTACTTC
CDR3aa: CASSPQGARETQYF

abundance: -
j_gene: TRBJ2-3
d_gene: -
v_gene: TRBV7-2
CDR3nt: TGTGCCAGCAGCTCGCCTGGCCCCTATACGCAGTATTTT
CDR3aa: CASSSPGPYTQYF

abundance: once
j_gene: TRBJ2-5
d_gene: TRBD2
v_gene: TRBV7-2
CDR3nt: TGTGCCAGCAGCCCCCGGGGGAGCGGGGTAGAGACCCAGTACTTC
CDR3aa: CASSPRGSGVETQYF

abundance: -
j_gene: TRBJ2-2
d_gene: TRBD1
v_gene: TRBV28
CDR3nt: TGTGCCAGCAGTCCGACAGGGGAGAGCGGGGAGCTGTTTTTT
CDR3aa: CASSPTGESGELFF

abundance: -
j_gene: TRBJ2-5
d_gene: TRBD1
v_gene: TRBV28
CDR3nt: TGTGCCAGCAGTTTAGGGGACAGGGGTAAGACCCAGTACTTC
CDR3aa: CASSLGDRGKTQYF

abundance: -
j_gene: TRBJ1-3
d_gene: -
v_gene: TRBV9
CDR3nt: TGTGCCAGCAGCGTAGTAGGGGCCTTGGGCTCTGGAAACACCATATATTTT
CDR3aa: CASSVVGALGSGNTIYF

abundance: -
j_gene: TRBJ2-4
d_gene: TRBD2
v_gene: TRBV11-2
CDR3nt: TGTGCCAGCAGCTCCACCGGGACTAGCGGGAACATTCAGTACTTC
CDR3aa: CASSSTGTSGNIQYF

abundance: -
j_gene: TRBJ2-3
d_gene: -
v_gene: TRBV7-8
CDR3nt: TGTGCCAGCAGCTTGACAGGCGGCACAGATACGCAGTATTTT
CDR3aa: CASSLTGGTDTQYF

abundance: -
j_gene: TRBJ2-2
d_gene: TRBD2
v_gene: TRBV4-1
CDR3nt: TGCGCCAGCAGCCAAGTATTTCAGAGCGGGAAGGCCGGGGAGCTGTTTTTT
CDR3aa: CASSQVFQSGKAGELFF

abundance: -
j_gene: TRBJ1-2
d_gene: TRBD1
v_gene: TRBV7-2
CDR3nt: TGTGCCAGCAGTCTCCGGGACAGGGGGTTCTATGGCTACACCTTC
CDR3aa: CASSLRDRGFYGYTF

abundance: -
j_gene: TRBJ2-5
d_gene: TRBD1
v_gene: TRBV7-2
CDR3nt: TGTGCCAGCAGCCCCGACAGGGGGCACGAGACCCAGTACTTC
CDR3aa: CASSPDRGHETQYF

abundance: -
j_gene: TRBJ2-7
d_gene: -
v_gene: TRBV5-1
CDR3nt: TGCGCCAGCAGTCCCACCGGGACAAGGTCCTACGAGCAGTACTTC
CDR3aa: CASSPTGTRSYEQYF